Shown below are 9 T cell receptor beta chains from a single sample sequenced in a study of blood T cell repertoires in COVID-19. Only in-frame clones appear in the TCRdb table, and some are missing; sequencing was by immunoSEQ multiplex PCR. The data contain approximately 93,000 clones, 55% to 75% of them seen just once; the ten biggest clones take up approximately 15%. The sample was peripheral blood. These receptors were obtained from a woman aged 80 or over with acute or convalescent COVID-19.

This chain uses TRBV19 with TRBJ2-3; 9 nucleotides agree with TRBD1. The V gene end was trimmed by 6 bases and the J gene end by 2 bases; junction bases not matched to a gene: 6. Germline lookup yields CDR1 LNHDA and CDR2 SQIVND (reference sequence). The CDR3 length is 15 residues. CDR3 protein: CASSPRQGDTDTQYF. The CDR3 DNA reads TGTGCCAGTAGCCCTCGACAGGGGGACACAGATACGCAGTATTTT. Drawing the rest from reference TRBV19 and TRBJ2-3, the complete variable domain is DGGITQSPKYLFRKEGQNVTLSCEQNLNHDAMYWYRQDPGQGLRLIYYSQIVNDFQKGDIAEGYSVSREKKESFPLTVTSAQKNPTAFYLCASSPRQGDTDTQYFGPGTRLTVL.

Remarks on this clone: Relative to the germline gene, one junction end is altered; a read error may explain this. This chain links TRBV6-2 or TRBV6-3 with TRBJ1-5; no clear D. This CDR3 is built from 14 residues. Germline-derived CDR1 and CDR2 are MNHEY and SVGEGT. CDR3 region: CASSYSSSDQPQHF. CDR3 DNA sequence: TGTGCCAGCAGTTACTCGAGTAGCGATCAGCCCCAGCATTTT.

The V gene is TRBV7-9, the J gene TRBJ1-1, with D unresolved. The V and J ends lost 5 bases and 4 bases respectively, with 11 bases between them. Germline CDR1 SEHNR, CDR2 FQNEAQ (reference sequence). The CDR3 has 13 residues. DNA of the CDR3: TGTGCCAGCAGCCAAGGCGAGGGCACTGAAGCTTTCTTT. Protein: CASSQGEGTEAFF. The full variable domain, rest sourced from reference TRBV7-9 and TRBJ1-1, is DTGVSQNPRHKITKRGQNVTFRCDPISEHNRLYWYRQTLGQGPEFLTYFQNEAQLEKSRLLSDRFSAERPKGSFSTLEIQRTEQGDSAMYLCASSQGEGTEAFFGQGTRLTVV.

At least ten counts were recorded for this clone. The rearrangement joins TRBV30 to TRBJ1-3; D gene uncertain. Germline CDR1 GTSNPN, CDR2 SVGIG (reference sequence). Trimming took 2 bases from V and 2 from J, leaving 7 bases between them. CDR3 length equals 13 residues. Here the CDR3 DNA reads TGTGCCTGGAGTCTGGGCCCTGGAAACACCATATATTTT. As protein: CAWSLGPGNTIYF.

For the CDR3, the DNA is TGTGCCAGCTCACCGGCGGAATACAATGAGCAGTTCTTC. This sequence encodes CASSPAEYNEQFF. This sequence joins TRBV18 and TRBJ2-1; no definite D call. Trimming shortened V by 3 bases and J by 4 bases, and 7 bases separated the two germline ends. Germline V lookup: CDR1 KGHSH, CDR2 LQKENI. The CDR3 extends over 13 amino acids.

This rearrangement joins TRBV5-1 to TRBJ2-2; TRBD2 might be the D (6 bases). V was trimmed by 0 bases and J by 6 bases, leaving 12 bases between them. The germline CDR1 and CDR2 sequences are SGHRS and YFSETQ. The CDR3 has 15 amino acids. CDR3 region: CASSLEIAVSGELFF. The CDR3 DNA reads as TGCGCCAGCAGCTTGGAGATAGCGGTGTCCGGGGAGCTGTTTTTT.

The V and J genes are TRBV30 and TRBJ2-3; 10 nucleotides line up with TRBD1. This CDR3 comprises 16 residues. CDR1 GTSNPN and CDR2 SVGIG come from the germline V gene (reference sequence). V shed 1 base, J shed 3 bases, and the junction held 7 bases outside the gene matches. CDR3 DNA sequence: TGTGCCTGGAGTGCTGGACAGGGGGTAAGGACAGATACGCAGTATTTT. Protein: CAWSAGQGVRTDTQYF.

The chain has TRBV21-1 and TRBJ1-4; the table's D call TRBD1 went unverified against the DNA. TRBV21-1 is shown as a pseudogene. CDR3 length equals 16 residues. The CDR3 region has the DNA TGTGCCAGCAGCAAAGGAGGACAGGAGTCTAATGAAAAACTGTTTTTT. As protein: CASSKGGQESNEKLFF.

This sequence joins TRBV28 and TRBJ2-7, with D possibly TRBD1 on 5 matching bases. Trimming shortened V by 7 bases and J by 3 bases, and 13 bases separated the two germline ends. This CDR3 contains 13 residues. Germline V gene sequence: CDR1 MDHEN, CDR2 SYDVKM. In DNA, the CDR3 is TGTGCCAGCACTCTGACTCAGGGCTACGAGCAGTACTTC. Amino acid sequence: CASTLTQGYEQYF.